This T cell receptor beta chain emerged from a study of blood T cell repertoires in COVID-19. Study-level background: COVID-19 samples collected from the United States, Italy and Spain covered acute and convalescent phases. The analysed material was cDNA or gDNA that came from T cells, B-cell-depleted T cells, or PBMCs.

The CDR3 is 15 amino acids. V was pared by 0 bases and J by 0 bases, with 8 bases between. Germline CDR1 reads SGHAT; CDR2 reads FQNNGV. TCRdb's table, derived via immunoSEQ multiplex PCR, lists solely in-frame clones and lacks some. Here the sample spans approximately 200,000 clones, roughly 90% being singletons. Participants were aged 18 to 89 years from more than 20 US areas. This TCR derives from a woman in her twenties or thirties who had been exposed to COVID-19. Sequencing was carried out using PBMCs or T cells enriched from blood (not recorded which). The rearrangement uses TRBV11-2 and TRBJ1-1, with unresolved D. This chain's CDR3 is CASSLDPSMNTEAFF. Written as DNA, the CDR3 is TGTGCCAGCAGCTTAGATCCAAGCATGAACACTGAAGCTTTCTTT. Supplemented by reference TRBV11-2 and TRBJ1-1, the full variable domain reads EAGVAQSPRYKIIEKRQSVAFWCNPISGHATLYWYQQILGQGPKLLIQFQNNGVVDDSQLPKDRFSAERLKGVDSTLKIQPAKLEDSAVYLCASSLDPSMNTEAFFGQGTRLTVV.